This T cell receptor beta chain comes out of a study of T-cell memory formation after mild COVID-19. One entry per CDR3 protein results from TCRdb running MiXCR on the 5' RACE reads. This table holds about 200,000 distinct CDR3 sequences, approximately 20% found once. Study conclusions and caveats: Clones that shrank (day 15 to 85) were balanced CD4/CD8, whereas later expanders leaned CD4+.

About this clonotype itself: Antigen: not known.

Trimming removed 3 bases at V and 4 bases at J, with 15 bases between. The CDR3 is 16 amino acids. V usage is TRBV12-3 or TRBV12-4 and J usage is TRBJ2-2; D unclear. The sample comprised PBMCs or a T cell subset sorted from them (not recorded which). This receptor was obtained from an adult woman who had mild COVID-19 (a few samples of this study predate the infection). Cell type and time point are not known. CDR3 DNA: TGTGCCAGCAGTTTGAGGCTGACAAAGGGCACCGGGGAGCTGTTTTTT. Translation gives CASSLRLTKGTGELFF.